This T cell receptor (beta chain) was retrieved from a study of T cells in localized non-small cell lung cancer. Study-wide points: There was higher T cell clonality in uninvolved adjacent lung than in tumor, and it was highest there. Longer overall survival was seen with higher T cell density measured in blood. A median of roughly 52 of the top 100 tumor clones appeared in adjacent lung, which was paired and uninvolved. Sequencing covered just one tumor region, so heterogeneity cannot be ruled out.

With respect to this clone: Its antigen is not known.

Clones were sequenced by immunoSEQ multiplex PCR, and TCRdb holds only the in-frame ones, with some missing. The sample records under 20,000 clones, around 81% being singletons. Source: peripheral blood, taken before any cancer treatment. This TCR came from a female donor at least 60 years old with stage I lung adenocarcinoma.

CDR3 protein: CASSYEVRIETQYF. For the CDR3, the DNA is TGCGCCAGCAGCTATGAGGTACGAATAGAGACCCAGTACTTC. The rearrangement uses TRBV4-1 and TRBJ2-5; D unresolved. Trimming removed 5 bases from V and 4 bases from J, with 14 bases in between. CDR1 is MGHRA, CDR2 YSYEKL, per germline. There are 14 residues in the CDR3.